In this sample, the clone carrying this T cell receptor (beta chain) turned up once. MiXCR was run by TCRdb on the RT-PCR reads, yielding one entry per CDR3 protein. The repertoire holds about 680,000 distinct CDR3 sequences, with approximately 15% as singletons. Trimming took off 1 base at V and 6 bases at J, with 16 bases between the two ends. From germline, CDR1 is SGHRS and CDR2 YFSETQ. This CDR3 contains 16 residues. Specimen: memory CD4+ T cells from blood. The TCR was taken from a female donor in good health, serving as a healthy control. The V and J genes are TRBV5-1 and TRBJ2-2, with D tentatively TRBD2 (6 bases). CDR3 coding DNA: TGCGCCAGCAGCTTGCCAGGGACTGCCAACCCCGGGGAGCTGTTTTTT. Amino acid sequence: CASSLPGTANPGELFF. Combining the CDR3 with reference TRBV5-1 and TRBJ2-2 gives the whole variable domain KAGVTQTPRYLIKTRGQQVTLSCSPISGHRSVSWYQQTPGQGLQFLFEYFSETQRNKGNFPGRFSGRQFSNSRSEMNVSTLELGDSALYLCASSLPGTANPGELFFGEGSRLTVL.